The clone carrying this T cell receptor (beta chain) has only one observation. Antigen unknown. Treatment specified: roughly ten-day PBMC culture with coronavirus spike peptide pools or control peptides (ViraFEST assay). ViraFEST used peptide pools to expand antigen-specific T cells before TCR sequencing. The germline V gene has CDR1 SGHNT and CDR2 YYREEE (reference sequence). Deletions cut 4 bases from V and 1 base from J, with 13 bases between. The CDR3 totals 15 residues. An Oncomine TCR Beta short-read assay was used to sequence the DNA from cultured CD4+ T cells. MiXCR, run by TCRdb on the PCR reads, gives a single entry per CDR3 protein. Here the sample spans around 16,000 distinct CDR3 sequences, about 53% being singletons. This sample was included in a study of vaccination and CD4 T cells after COVID-19. As for the study in general: Six males and four females, two of them Hispanic, were enrolled as convalescents.

This clonotype was obtained from a human donor who had recovered from COVID-19. This material consisted of CD4+ T cells from blood, cultured in vitro, taken before SARS-CoV-2 vaccination. The V gene is TRBV5-4, the J gene TRBJ2-3; tentatively, D is TRBD1 (5 bases). CDR3 loop: CASSPRVGGTDTQYF. CDR3 DNA sequence: TGTGCCAGCAGCCCCAGGGTAGGGGGCACAGATACGCAGTATTTT. Full variable domain (missing parts from reference TRBV5-4 and TRBJ2-3): ETGVTQSPTHLIKTRGQQVTLRCSSQSGHNTVSWYQQALGQGPQFIFQYYREEENGRGNFPPRFSGLQFPNYSSELNVNALELDDSALYLCASSPRVGGTDTQYFGPGTRLTVL.